What follows is one TCR beta chain and its context. What it binds is unknown. The source of the sample is a study of identical twins. Broader study findings: A lower insertion count was a feature of abundant cord blood beta clonotypes, with no such feature in memory repertoires.

The J segment lost 3 bases and the V segment lost 0 bases, leaving 3 bases of the junction unmatched. The germline gives CDR1 DFQATT, CDR2 SNEGSKA (reference sequence). This CDR3 is 14 amino acids long. Each donor was a healthy Caucasian. TCRdb re-analysed the 5' RACE reads in MiXCR, keeping a single row per CDR3 protein. The profile covers some 630,000 distinct CDR3 sequences, with roughly 6.6% appearing a single time and 1.6% taken by the ten largest. These data are also associated with another study on yellow fever vaccine responses in identical twins.

The chain carries TRBV20-1 and TRBJ1-2; 8 bases map to TRBD1. What was sequenced was PBMCs. The source of this sequence is a young woman in good health. CDR3 sequence (DNA): TGCAGTGCTAGAGAAACGGACAGGGACTATGGCTACACCTTC. Translation: CSARETDRDYGYTF.